This TCR beta chain comes out of a study of blood T cell repertoires in COVID-19. Study context: The analysed material was cDNA or gDNA that came from T cells, B-cell-depleted T cells, or PBMCs.

Trimming took off 1 base at V and 1 base at J, with 7 bases between the two ends. CDR3 length: 14 residues. Germline V gene lookup returns CDR1 LGHDT and CDR2 YNNKEL (reference sequence). Per the original methods: Reference gene primer amplification gave nucleated cell count estimates. Clones were read by immunoSEQ multiplex PCR, and TCRdb kept only the in-frame ones, dropping some. D and trimming were read from the DNA, whereas the V and J calls and clone size are those reported in that table. Counted here are roughly 260,000 clones, approximately 85% occurring once; the ten biggest clones make up approximately 4.5%.

The sample taken for sequencing was peripheral blood. This receptor was taken from a woman aged 70-85 years with acute or convalescent COVID-19. The chain links TRBV3-1 (or the pseudogene TRBV3-2) to TRBJ2-5; no clear D gene. CDR3 sequence (DNA): TGTGCCAGCAGCCAAGCTATTGGCCAAGAGACCCAGTACTTC. Residues: CASSQAIGQETQYF.